This T cell receptor beta chain was obtained from a study of T-cell memory formation after mild COVID-19. With 4 bases removed from V and 1 base from J, the gap between germline ends came to 14 bases. CDR1 and CDR2 (germline): ENHRY, SYGVKD. This CDR3 spans 15 amino acids. Study results and limitations: Those CD4+ clones that contracted were mainly in CM and EM (CD8+ ones in EMRA).

TCRdb reprocessed the 5' RACE reads with MiXCR, giving one entry per CDR3 protein. The table includes hundreds of thousands of distinct CDR3 sequences, 16% detected once. This clonotype was observed at least ten times. As yet, its antigen is unknown. Sequenced sample: PBMCs or a T cell subset sorted from them (not recorded which). The J gene is TRBJ2-7, the V gene TRBV10-3; D may be TRBD1 (6 bases). This clonotype was obtained from a man younger than 30 who had mild COVID-19 (a few samples of this study predate the infection). Cell type and time point are not known. In nucleotides, the CDR3 is TGTGCCATCAGTGGACGGACAGCGTCGTCCTACGAGCAGTACTTC. As protein: CAISGRTASSYEQYF.